This TCR beta chain was captured in a study of T cells in Graves' hyperthyroidism and ophthalmopathy. Template material for amplifying TCR beta CDR3 regions consisted of RNA transcripts. HTBI primers were employed in a first-round RT-PCR of the TCR CDR3. TCRdb analysed the multiplex PCR reads with MiXCR anew, one entry per CDR3 protein. The table records some 620,000 distinct CDR3 sequences, around 16% of them present only once. A word on this clonotype: Its antigen is undetermined. A read error may account for a junction end that differs from germline.

Hyperthyroidism, newly diagnosed and lasting under 2 months, affected patients aged 18 to 65. Whole-study results and caveats: Researchers found most expanded thyroid clonotypes above 0.001 in blood as well. The model predicted ophthalmopathy a median around 6.5 months before onset. Patients with ophthalmopathy were separated from those with stable hyperthyroidism by a 13 V-J model.

The CDR3 totals 14 residues. Germline values: CDR1 SGHDT, CDR2 YYEEEE. The source material was blood. This rearrangement joins TRBV5-6 to TRBJ1-5; no reliable D call. The sequence was collected from a woman in her twenties or thirties with Graves' hyperthyroidism. CDR3: CASSLGDVNQPQDF. For the CDR3, the DNA is TGTGCCAGCAGCTTGGGGGATGTCAATCAGCCCCAGGATTTT.